This T cell receptor beta chain was identified during a study of a mutant IDH1 vaccine in newly diagnosed glioma. Study-level information: Treated patients comprised about 62% males and approximately 38% females, mean age about 40 years. Earlier treatment was radiotherapy, temozolomide, or both, with most getting both.

Germline V CDR1 and CDR2: SGHDT, YYEEEE. V dropped 6 bases and J dropped 7; count of bases not matched to a gene: 8. This CDR3 is built from 16 residues. Produced via immunoSEQ multiplex PCR; TCRdb's table is partial and in-frame only. The repertoire holds about 100,000 clones, with roughly 77% as singletons. General observations from the study: Pseudoprogression showed no apparent link to changes in top peripheral T cell clonotypes.

A remark on this clone: The antigen is not known.

Stated time point: baseline, week 1 (first vaccination visit). The treatment here: pre-vaccination baseline after standard-of-care therapy. Each astrocytoma in the donors was new, WHO grade 3 or 4, IDH1-mutant and ATRX-lost. Sequencing was performed on PBMCs, taken from a glioma patient treated with radiotherapy, temozolomide or both. This TCR was sampled from a man aged 35-49 years with glioma. V is TRBV5-6 and J is TRBJ1-6; 12 bases map to TRBD1. DNA for the CDR3: TGTGCCAGCACCCCGGGACAGGGGGCGAAAAATTCACCCCTCCACTTT. Its protein is CASTPGQGAKNSPLHF. Full variable domain (remainder filled in from reference TRBV5-6 and TRBJ1-6): DAGVTQSPTHLIKTRGQQVTLRCSPKSGHDTVSWYQQALGQGPQFIFQYYEEEERQRGNFPDRFSGHQFPNYSSELNVNALLLGDSALYLCASTPGQGAKNSPLHFGNGTRLTVT.